What follows are 22 T cell receptor beta chains derived from one specimen sequenced in a study of PD-L1 blockade in urothelial cancer. Using immunoSEQ multiplex PCR, the repertoire was profiled, and TCRdb retains in-frame clones only, with some absent. The sample has roughly 120,000 clones; 85% to 90% are singletons. Time point specified: peripheral blood 6 weeks after treatment start. The sample here was PBMCs, taken around atezolizumab (anti-PD-L1) treatment. The receptors derive from a man in his fifties or sixties with urothelial cancer.

This chain uses TRBV4-3 with TRBJ1-1, with D possibly TRBD1 on 6 matching bases. The length of the CDR3 is 15 residues. V was cut by 0 bases and J by 0 bases, with 8 bases left in between. Germline values: CDR1 LGHNA, CDR2 YSLEER. The CDR3 reads CASSQDDRMNTEAFF. As DNA, the CDR3 is TGCGCCAGCAGCCAAGATGACAGGATGAACACTGAAGCTTTCTTT.

The V and J genes are TRBV9 and TRBJ2-3; 8 nucleotides line up with TRBD1. V shed 3 bases and J 4 bases; nucleotides not matched to a gene: 4. Germline-derived CDR1 and CDR2 are SGDLS and YYNGEE. The length of the CDR3 is 14 residues. The CDR3 DNA is TGTGCCAGCAGCGGGACAGGGCTCGCAGATACGCAGTATTTT. It translates to CASSGTGLADTQYF.

The chain joins TRBV5-4 to TRBJ2-5; 10 positions match TRBD1. The CDR3 length is 16 residues. V shed 0 bases and J 5 bases; nucleotides not matched to a gene: 7. Looked up from germline, CDR1 is SGHNT and CDR2 is YYREEE (reference sequence). The CDR3 region has the DNA TGTGCCAGCAGCTTGGACGACAGGGGGCCGTTCGAGACCCAGTACTTC. This sequence encodes CASSLDDRGPFETQYF. Based on the CDR3 plus reference TRBV5-4 and TRBJ2-5, the full variable domain is ETGVTQSPTHLIKTRGQQVTLRCSSQSGHNTVSWYQQALGQGPQFIFQYYREEENGRGNFPPRFSGLQFPNYSSELNVNALELDDSALYLCASSLDDRGPFETQYFGPGTRLLVL.

The chain combines TRBV5-5 with TRBJ2-7, with a possible D match to TRBD1 (6 bases). Trimming took 2 bases from V and 4 from J, leaving 10 bases between them. The V gene's germline CDR1 is SGHKS and CDR2 YYEKEE (reference sequence). CDR3 length: 13 amino acids. CDR3 bases: TGTGCCAGCAGCTTCCAGACAGGATACGAGCAGTACTTC. This gives the protein CASSFQTGYEQYF.

The rearrangement uses TRBV14 and TRBJ2-5; 10 bases line up with TRBD2. Germline-derived CDR1 and CDR2 are SGHDN and FVKESK. With V trimmed by 4 bases and J by 1 base, 3 bases remained unmatched. The CDR3 loop spans 15 amino acids. CDR3 loop: CASSLAGGRQETQYF. For the CDR3, the DNA is TGTGCCAGCAGCCTAGCGGGAGGACGCCAAGAGACCCAGTACTTC.

This chain joins TRBV9 and TRBJ1-5; D is unclear. V lost 5 bases, J lost 6 bases, and 15 bases lay in between. The CDR3 has 14 residues. The germline gives CDR1 SGDLS, CDR2 YYNGEE. CDR3 region: CASSGGDSGQPQHF. CDR3 nucleotide sequence: TGTGCCAGCAGTGGCGGGGATAGTGGTCAGCCCCAGCATTTT.

In this sample, this clone turned up once. This rearrangement joins TRBV5-1 to TRBJ2-7; D possibly corresponds to TRBD1 (5 bases). Trimming left V 3 bases short and J 2 bases short, with 15 bases between. The germline V gene encodes CDR1 SGHRS and CDR2 YFSETQ. The CDR3 has 15 residues. The CDR3 DNA follows: TGCGCCAGCAGCTCAGGACATCTCCAAACCTACGAGCAGTACTTC. This codes for CASSSGHLQTYEQYF.

This rearrangement joins TRBV11-1 to TRBJ1-3; no firm D call. The V and J ends lost 3 bases and 2 bases respectively, with 14 bases between them. Looked up from germline, CDR1 is SGHAT and CDR2 is FQDESV (reference sequence). The CDR3 is 16 residues long. CDR3 region: CASSLETPAPGNTIYF. DNA of the CDR3: TGTGCCAGCAGCTTGGAGACCCCAGCGCCTGGAAACACCATATATTTT.

The rearrangement links TRBV11-1 to TRBJ2-3; 7 bases are shared with TRBD1. The CDR3 is 17 amino acids. The germline gives CDR1 SGHAT, CDR2 FQDESV (reference sequence). Germline trimming cut 2 bases from V and 5 bases from J; bases unmatched to any gene: 13. CDR3 loop: CASSLRLSTGEEDTQYF. The DNA of the CDR3 is TGTGCCAGCAGCTTAAGGCTTTCTACAGGGGAAGAAGATACGCAGTATTTT.

This clone has just a few counts. The CDR3 spells CASSSPGQSQHF. The CDR3 DNA follows: TGTGCCAGCAGTTCCCCGGGACAATCCCAGCATTTT. V gene TRBV6-5 combines with J gene TRBJ1-5, with D maybe TRBD1 (6 bases). CDR1 MNHEY and CDR2 SVGAGI come from the germline V gene. This CDR3 contains 12 residues. Deletions cut 4 bases from V and 11 bases from J, with 12 bases between.

V and J are TRBV2 and TRBJ2-1, with 7 bases aligning to TRBD2. There are 12 residues in the CDR3. Germline values: CDR1 SNHLY, CDR2 FYNNEI. J lost 5 bases, V lost 6 bases, and 1 base had no gene match. CDR3 loop: CASRRGNNEQFF. The CDR3 nucleotides are TGTGCCAGCAGGCGGGGGAACAATGAGCAGTTCTTC.

The V call is TRBV7-2, the J call TRBJ1-4; 7 bases fit TRBD1. V lost 3 bases to trimming and J lost 8 bases; unmatched junction nucleotides: 6. The CDR3 is made up of 14 amino acids. In germline, CDR1 is SGHTA, CDR2 FQGNSA. CDR3 nucleotide sequence: TGTGCCAGCAGCTTGGGACAGTCCTTCGAAAAACTGTTTTTT. Protein product: CASSLGQSFEKLFF.

CDR3 coding DNA: TGTGCCAGCAGTTTTGGCAGAACGGGGGGCTACACCTTC. Amino acid sequence: CASSFGRTGGYTF. The chain combines TRBV27 with TRBJ1-2; unclear D gene. The germline gives CDR1 MNHEY, CDR2 SMNVEV (reference sequence). This CDR3 region has 13 residues. Trimming removed 3 bases at V and 8 bases at J, with 13 bases between.

This chain connects TRBV15 to TRBJ2-2; 7 positions agree with TRBD1. V shed 5 bases, J shed 0 bases, and the junction held 3 bases outside the gene matches. Germline-derived CDR1 and CDR2 are LNHNV and YYDKDF (reference sequence). There are 15 residues in the CDR3. The CDR3 region has the DNA TGTGCCACCAGCGCCGACAGGGCGAACACCGGGGAGCTGTTTTTT. The encoded protein is CATSADRANTGELFF. Combining the CDR3 with reference TRBV15 and TRBJ2-2 gives the whole variable domain DAMVIQNPRYQVTQFGKPVTLSCSQTLNHNVMYWYQQKSSQAPKLLFHYYDKDFNNEADTPDNFQSRRPNTSFCFLDIRSPGLGDTAMYLCATSADRANTGELFFGEGSRLTVL.

The rearrangement uses TRBV19 and TRBJ1-2, with 10 bases fitting TRBD1. This CDR3 spans 15 amino acids. The V segment lost 4 bases and the J segment 3 bases; nucleotides outside the gene matches: 5. CDR1 is LNHDA and CDR2 is SQIVND in the germline V gene (reference sequence). The CDR3 spells CASSTTGTGDYGYTF. CDR3 nucleotides: TGTGCCAGTAGTACCACCGGGACAGGGGACTATGGCTACACCTTC.

This clone was recorded only once. This chain links TRBV6-1 with TRBJ2-7; TRBD1 matches 7 bases. In germline, CDR1 is MNHNS, CDR2 SASEGT. CDR3 length: 15 amino acids. V was pared by 4 bases and J by 3 bases, with 9 bases of the junction left unmatched. CDR3 in amino acids: CASSAPSGGSYEQYF. The DNA for the CDR3 is TGTGCCAGCAGTGCACCCTCAGGGGGTAGCTACGAGCAGTACTTC.

This rearrangement joins TRBV28 to TRBJ2-7; 8 bases match TRBD2. Germline trimming cut 5 bases from V and 0 bases from J; bases unmatched to any gene: 0. CDR1 and CDR2 (germline): MDHEN, SYDVKM. The CDR3 runs to 13 residues. The CDR3 nucleotides read TGTGCCAGCAGTGCGGGGGGCTCCTACGAGCAGTACTTC. It yields the protein CASSAGGSYEQYF.

This clone was recorded only once. The chain joins TRBV18 to TRBJ2-7, with TRBD2 identical over 13 bases. Per the germline V gene, CDR1 is KGHSH and CDR2 is LQKENI. This CDR3 has 18 residues. V was pared by 3 bases and J by 5 bases, with 13 bases of the junction left unmatched. CDR3 residues: CASSPLGTSGAPGDEQYF. The CDR3 bases are TGTGCCAGCTCACCCCTGGGGACTAGCGGGGCACCAGGGGACGAGCAGTACTTC.

This chain links TRBV6-5 with TRBJ2-1, with no clear D. The germline CDR1 and CDR2 sequences are MNHEY and SVGAGI. V was shortened by 7 bases and J by 6 bases, with 7 bases between the two germline ends. The CDR3 extends over 11 amino acids. CDR3 amino acids: CASTAGNEQFF. CDR3 nucleotides: TGTGCCAGCACCGCCGGCAATGAGCAGTTCTTC.

The rearrangement uses TRBV11-2 and TRBJ2-5, with D possibly TRBD2 on 7 matching bases. The length of the CDR3 is 17 residues. Germline CDR1 reads SGHAT; CDR2 reads FQNNGV. Trimming shortened V by 2 bases and J by 0 bases, and 16 bases separated the two germline ends. The CDR3 region is CASSLLGAGAYQETQYF. DNA for the CDR3: TGTGCCAGCAGCTTACTGGGGGCGGGGGCGTACCAAGAGACCCAGTACTTC.

This CDR3 is CASSLQGPDTQYF. Written as DNA, the CDR3 is TGTGCCAGCAGTTTACAGGGCCCAGATACGCAGTATTTT. This chain uses TRBV27 with TRBJ2-3; tentatively, D is TRBD1 (5 bases). Germline V CDR1 and CDR2: MNHEY, SMNVEV (reference sequence). The CDR3 length is 13 residues. V shed 2 bases and J shed 4 bases, with 7 bases lying between them.

The V gene is TRBV5-4, the J gene TRBJ2-3, with 7 bases lining up with TRBD1. CDR3 length equals 14 residues. Losses at the gene ends were 4 bases for V and 4 bases for J; bases not matched to a gene: 6. Germline V lookup: CDR1 SGHNT, CDR2 YYREEE (reference sequence). The CDR3 DNA follows: TGTGCCAGCAGCCCGACAGGGACGGCAGATACGCAGTATTTT. Translated, it gives CASSPTGTADTQYF.